This T cell receptor (beta chain) was observed in a study of T cell clusters in autoimmune cytopenias. Germline-derived CDR1 and CDR2 are LNHDA and SQIVND (reference sequence). The CDR3 contains 16 residues. TRB amplification used approximately 250 ng of peripheral blood genomic DNA. TRB was amplified by touch-down multiplex PCR, primer pools A and B combined. TCRdb reprocessed the multiplex PCR reads, keeping one entry per CDR3 protein, no DNA. The sample totals about 6,700 distinct CDR3 sequences. This clonotype ranks as medium-sized in terms of frequency. These data were also reused for a study on T cell repertoires in aging, cancer and after chemotherapy.

The chain recombines TRBV19 with TRBJ1-3. The sequence was collected from a human donor in good health. Source material: peripheral blood. This chain's CDR3 is CASKMHGTGSGNTIYF.